This T cell receptor beta chain was found in a study of T cell responses to AZD1222 COVID-19 vaccine. At the level of the study: Analyses pooled second doses at about 4 or about 12 weeks.

V was trimmed by 8 bases and J by 6 bases, leaving 16 bases between them. Germline V gene lookup returns CDR1 MNHEY and CDR2 SVGAGI. The CDR3 has 14 amino acids. This table comes from immunoSEQ multiplex PCR, and its TCRdb copy is limited to in-frame clones, with some not included. The sample carries roughly 67,000 clones, approximately 88% recorded once. As regards this clone: Its antigen remains unknown.

General study findings and limits: Regions 160-218 and 743-854 dominated among vaccine-associated CD4 TCRs spanning spike. Among those given AZD1222, only five to seven were seropositive at baseline.

This TCR was sampled from an adult in good health. Sequencing used peripheral blood, obtained on day 0 of AZD1222 vaccination. The chain links TRBV6-5 to TRBJ2-2; D is possibly TRBD1 (5 bases). The CDR3 region has the DNA TGTGCCAGCCTTTTGCAGGGTCTGGCCGGGGAGCTGTTTTTT. Residues: CASLLQGLAGELFF.